This T cell receptor beta chain was observed in a study of shared clonotypes between healthy human individuals. At the level of the study: The people who gave samples were a couple of women and a few men aged 18 to 49. The study used three CD4 naive, three CD4 memory, two CD8 naive and one CD8 memory plate per donor. Whole-study findings and limits: Only blood samples were collected, and tissue repertoires likely differ.

The method was immunoSEQ multiplex PCR; TCRdb's version includes in-frame clones alone and lacks a portion of them. The table has 2 million to 2.5 million clones, more than 90% seen once. V trimming: 4 bases; J trimming: 0 bases; junction bases outside the gene matches: 4. CDR1 and CDR2 (germline): SGHNT, YYREEE (reference sequence). CDR3 size: 14 residues. As concerns this clone: Its target is not known.

This chain links TRBV5-4 with TRBJ2-7; TRBD2 aligns across 7 bases. The clonotype comes from a man aged 18 to 29 in good health. Sequenced: naive CD4+ T cells sorted from blood. The subset denotes: CD45RA+ positively selected. CDR3 nucleotides: TGTGCCAGCAGCATAGGGACTAACTCCTACGAGCAGTACTTC. Translating gives CASSIGTNSYEQYF.